These T cell receptor beta chains were read from a single sample in a study of regulatory T cells in long-lasting Graves disease. MiXCR, applied by TCRdb to the multiplex PCR reads, yields one record per CDR3 protein. Found here are around 460,000 distinct CDR3 sequences, 20% to 25% of them singletons; the top ten hold about an eighth. The specimen was peripheral blood mononuclear cells (PBMCs), collected when the disease was refractory, from a patient treated with antithyroid drugs. The receptor source for this set is a female donor with Graves disease. CDR3s include the opening cysteine and the closing phenylalanine or tryptophan. The order of the fields is J gene, D gene, clone size, V gene, CDR3 DNA, CDR3 protein. The D gene is left open where the match is weak. Clone size, where shown, is once, few, many, or a class for clones that have expanded.

J: TRBJ2-7
D: -
size: -
V: TRBV5-4
DNA: TGTGCCAGCAGCTTGGCCCCCCCCTACGAGCAGTACTTC
CDR3: CASSLAPPYEQYF

J: TRBJ2-7
D: TRBD2
size: -
V: TRBV15
DNA: TGTGCCACCAGCGTACTAGCGGGGGAGGAGCAGTACTTC
CDR3: CATSVLAGEEQYF

J: TRBJ2-1
D: TRBD2
size: -
V: TRBV28
DNA: TGTGCCAGCAGTCCCCTGGCCCTAGCGGGAGGGCCGGGCAACAATGAGCAGTTCTTC
CDR3: CASSPLALAGGPGNNEQFF

J: TRBJ1-1
D: -
size: -
V: TRBV4-2
DNA: TGTGCCAGCAGCCAAGATCAGCGATACACTGAAGCTTTCTTT
CDR3: CASSQDQRYTEAFF

J: TRBJ2-4
D: -
size: few
V: TRBV19
DNA: TGTGCCAGTAGTATGGCAGGGGCCAAAAACATTCAGTACTTC
CDR3: CASSMAGAKNIQYF

J: TRBJ2-7
D: -
size: -
V: TRBV6-1
DNA: TGTGCCAGCAGCCCTACGTTGCAGGGCTACGAGCAGTACTTC
CDR3: CASSPTLQGYEQYF

J: TRBJ2-5
D: TRBD1
size: few
V: TRBV7-9
DNA: TGTGCCAGCAGCCCAGACAGGGTAGTGGAAGAGACCCAGTACTTC
CDR3: CASSPDRVVEETQYF

J: TRBJ2-7
D: TRBD1
size: many
V: TRBV6-5
DNA: TGTGCCAGCAGTTACGATATTATGTTGACAGGGTCGGCCGAGCAGTACTTC
CDR3: CASSYDIMLTGSAEQYF

J: TRBJ2-2
D: TRBD2
size: -
V: TRBV30
DNA: TGTGCCTGGACTCCCGGGACTAGCATCGGGGAGCTGTTTTTT
CDR3: CAWTPGTSIGELFF

J: TRBJ2-7
D: -
size: many
V: TRBV28
DNA: TGTGCCAGCAGTCTGCAAGAGACCTACGAGCAGTACTTC
CDR3: CASSLQETYEQYF

J: TRBJ1-5
D: -
size: -
V: TRBV6-2/TRBV6-3
DNA: TGTGCCAGCAGTTGGTCGAGCAATAGCAATCAGCCCCAGCATTTT
CDR3: CASSWSSNSNQPQHF

J: TRBJ1-4
D: -
size: many
V: TRBV27
DNA: TGTGCCAGCAGTCTCCGGACCGAGGAAAAACTGTTTTTT
CDR3: CASSLRTEEKLFF

J: TRBJ1-1
D: TRBD1
size: many
V: TRBV12-3/TRBV12-4
DNA: TGTGCCAGCAGCCGTAACAGGGGTGGGGGTTCGGGGGAAGCTTTCTTT
CDR3: CASSRNRGGGSGEAFF

J: TRBJ2-2
D: -
size: -
V: TRBV12-3/TRBV12-4
DNA: TGTGCCAGCAGCCGGCCGGAGGTGGCCGGGGAGCTGTTTTTT
CDR3: CASSRPEVAGELFF

J: TRBJ1-4
D: -
size: -
V: TRBV5-5
DNA: TGTGCCAGCAGCAGGTTAACAACTAATGAAAAACTGTTTTTT
CDR3: CASSRLTTNEKLFF

J: TRBJ2-3
D: TRBD2
size: -
V: TRBV20-1
DNA: TGCAGTGCTAGGCCCCGGGGGCTAGCGGGGGGGTGGAGGTGTCATTTT
CDR3: CSARPRGLAGGWRCHF

J: TRBJ1-2
D: -
size: many
V: TRBV7-9
DNA: TGTGCCAGCAGACATGACGGGCTGAGCTACACCTTC
CDR3: CASRHDGLSYTF

J: TRBJ2-1
D: TRBD2
size: once
V: TRBV30
DNA: TGTGCCTGGAGTAAGAGCGGGGGGGGGTATGAGCAGTTCTTC
CDR3: CAWSKSGGGYEQFF

J: TRBJ1-1
D: -
size: many
V: TRBV28
DNA: TGTGCCAGCAGTTTATTGAAAGGGGGACCCGAAGCTTTCTTT
CDR3: CASSLLKGGPEAFF

J: TRBJ2-5
D: -
size: -
V: TRBV10-3
DNA: TGTGCCATCACCGACCGGGACTCCGGGACCCAGTACTTC
CDR3: CAITDRDSGTQYF

J: TRBJ1-6
D: -
size: many
V: TRBV12-3/TRBV12-4
DNA: TGTGCCAGCAGGATTGGGACTCTCCATAATTCACCCCTCCACTTT
CDR3: CASRIGTLHNSPLHF

J: TRBJ2-7
D: -
size: -
V: TRBV7-2
DNA: TGTGCCAGCAGCTTAGCGGCAGGCGCCTACGAGCAGTGCTTC
CDR3: CASSLAAGAYEQCF

J: TRBJ2-7
D: -
size: many
V: TRBV2
DNA: TGTGCCAGCAGTGGACAGACCGCCTACGAGCAGTACTTC
CDR3: CASSGQTAYEQYF

J: TRBJ1-1
D: -
size: once
V: TRBV27
DNA: TGTGCCAGCAGTATGGCAGCTTACACTGAAGCTTTCTTT
CDR3: CASSMAAYTEAFF

J: TRBJ2-5
D: TRBD2
size: many
V: TRBV28
DNA: TGTGCCAGCAGTTTGACTAGCGGGGGCGAGACCCAGTACTTC
CDR3: CASSLTSGGETQYF

J: TRBJ2-5
D: -
size: many
V: TRBV6-1
DNA: TGTGCCAGCAGGGAAACCAGAGTTGCAAAAGAGACCCAGTACTTC
CDR3: CASRETRVAKETQYF

J: TRBJ2-5
D: TRBD2
size: many
V: TRBV10-3
DNA: TGTGCCACCCGCGAAGCGGGGTTACAAGAGACCCAGTACTTC
CDR3: CATREAGLQETQYF

J: TRBJ1-2
D: -
size: -
V: TRBV7-9
DNA: TGTGCCAGTTCGACGCAGGGGACGCCCTACTATGGCTACACCTTC
CDR3: CASSTQGTPYYGYTF

J: TRBJ2-2
D: -
size: many
V: TRBV7-7
DNA: TGTGCTAGCACCCCCTCTAATGAGGGACTCGCCGGGGAGCTGTTTTTT
CDR3: CASTPSNEGLAGELFF

J: TRBJ2-7
D: TRBD1
size: many
V: TRBV28
DNA: TGTGCCAGCAGTTTAGCCGGGACAGGGAGGGGCGAGCAGTACTTC
CDR3: CASSLAGTGRGEQYF

J: TRBJ1-2
D: -
size: many
V: TRBV7-9
DNA: TGTGCCAGCAGCTTAGAGGACTCCCATTATGGCTACACCTTC
CDR3: CASSLEDSHYGYTF

J: TRBJ2-7
D: -
size: few
V: TRBV5-1
DNA: TGCGCCAGCAGCTTGGGTGGGCGTAGCGGAGGGTACGAGCAGTACTTC
CDR3: CASSLGGRSGGYEQYF

J: TRBJ1-1
D: -
size: few
V: TRBV19
DNA: TGTGCCAGTAGTTCCCCGACAGGTATGTGGACTGAAGCTTTCTTT
CDR3: CASSSPTGMWTEAFF

J: TRBJ1-5
D: -
size: few
V: TRBV20-1
DNA: TGCAGTGCTAGAGATTCGCGGGGGCTCAGTCAGCCCCAGCATTTT
CDR3: CSARDSRGLSQPQHF

J: TRBJ2-1
D: TRBD2
size: -
V: TRBV27
DNA: TGTGCCACATCAACTAGCGATACCTACAATGAGCAGTTCTTC
CDR3: CATSTSDTYNEQFF

J: TRBJ2-5
D: -
size: many
V: TRBV28
DNA: TGTGCCAGCAGTCCCCCCGGGACACAGGAGACCCAGTACTTC
CDR3: CASSPPGTQETQYF

J: TRBJ1-5
D: -
size: few
V: TRBV19
DNA: TGTGCCAGTAGTCGGGGTGGCTATAAGGCGAGCAATCAGCCCCAGCATTTT
CDR3: CASSRGGYKASNQPQHF

J: TRBJ1-3
D: -
size: -
V: TRBV5-1
DNA: TGCGCCAGCAGCTTGGCCCACGTATCCTCTGGAAACACCATATATTTT
CDR3: CASSLAHVSSGNTIYF

J: TRBJ1-1
D: -
size: many
V: TRBV28
DNA: TGTGCCAGCAGCCTGAGTAGGGCCCTTGAAGCTTTCTTT
CDR3: CASSLSRALEAFF

J: TRBJ2-5
D: -
size: many
V: TRBV6-2/TRBV6-3
DNA: TGTGCCAGCAGGAAAGGGACTTCTCCCCCCCAGTACTTC
CDR3: CASRKGTSPPQYF

J: TRBJ1-4
D: TRBD1
size: -
V: TRBV3-1
DNA: TGTGCCAGCAGCCAAGTCGGACAGGGATTTGAAAAACTGTTTTTT
CDR3: CASSQVGQGFEKLFF

J: TRBJ1-1
D: -
size: many
V: TRBV11-2
DNA: TGTGCCAGCAGTCAACCGGGACTGCTGAACACTGAAGCTTTCTTT
CDR3: CASSQPGLLNTEAFF

J: TRBJ1-2
D: TRBD1
size: few
V: TRBV3-1
DNA: TGTGCCAGCAGCCAACAGGACAGGGACGGCTACACCTTC
CDR3: CASSQQDRDGYTF

J: TRBJ1-4
D: -
size: many
V: TRBV4-1
DNA: TGCGCCAGCAGCCGCCGACAGGAAACTAATGAAAAACTGTTTTTT
CDR3: CASSRRQETNEKLFF

J: TRBJ2-3
D: -
size: many
V: TRBV12-3/TRBV12-4
DNA: TGTGCCAGCAACCTAAGGGGCAGTAGCACAGATACGCAGTATTTT
CDR3: CASNLRGSSTDTQYF

J: TRBJ2-7
D: -
size: -
V: TRBV3-1
DNA: TGTGCCAGCAGCCTTACAGTGTTGACCTACGAGCAGTACTTC
CDR3: CASSLTVLTYEQYF

J: TRBJ2-2
D: TRBD1
size: -
V: TRBV7-3
DNA: TGTGCCAGCAGCTCGACAGGGCTCTCCGGGGAGCTGTTTTTT
CDR3: CASSSTGLSGELFF

J: TRBJ1-5
D: -
size: -
V: TRBV7-2
DNA: TGTGCCAGCAGCTCCAACCAGCTAAGCAATCAGCCCCAGCATTTT
CDR3: CASSSNQLSNQPQHF

J: TRBJ2-7
D: TRBD1
size: few
V: TRBV13
DNA: TGTGCCAGCAGCTTCGACAGGGCGGACGAGCAGTACTTC
CDR3: CASSFDRADEQYF

J: TRBJ1-2
D: -
size: many
V: TRBV28
DNA: TGTGCCAGCAGTGCAGGAGGGGGTTCCCATGGCTACACCTTC
CDR3: CASSAGGGSHGYTF

J: TRBJ2-1
D: TRBD1
size: few
V: TRBV11-2
DNA: TGTGCCAGCAGCTTAAGCAGGGGGCAGGGTGAGCAGTTCTTC
CDR3: CASSLSRGQGEQFF

J: TRBJ1-1
D: TRBD1
size: many
V: TRBV2
DNA: TGTGCCAGCAGGGCACAGGGGCCGAACACTGAAGCTTTCTTT
CDR3: CASRAQGPNTEAFF

J: TRBJ1-1
D: -
size: many
V: TRBV6-2/TRBV6-3
DNA: TGTGCCAGCAGTTCCGCTCGAACCACTGAAGCTTTCTTT
CDR3: CASSSARTTEAFF

J: TRBJ1-3
D: -
size: many
V: TRBV2
DNA: TGTGCCAGCAGTGGTCCAGGAAACACCATATATTTT
CDR3: CASSGPGNTIYF

J: TRBJ1-2
D: -
size: -
V: TRBV30
DNA: TGTGCCTGGAGTGTAACAGGGACCAGTGGCTACACCTTC
CDR3: CAWSVTGTSGYTF

J: TRBJ1-2
D: -
size: many
V: TRBV6-1
DNA: TGTGCCAGCAGCCAAACGGGGGGCGACTATGGCTACACCTTC
CDR3: CASSQTGGDYGYTF

J: TRBJ1-1
D: -
size: -
V: TRBV28
DNA: TGTGCCAGCACCCAACGGGGGGTTGGCACTGAAGCTTTCTTT
CDR3: CASTQRGVGTEAFF